These 8 T cell receptor beta chains originate from one sample sequenced in a study of blood T cell repertoires in COVID-19. Profiling relied on immunoSEQ multiplex PCR, and the TCRdb table lists in-frame clones only, not all of them. The table lists some 300,000 clones, 90% of them singletons. Input material: peripheral blood. The source is a woman between 45 and 60 years old with COVID-19, enrolled during active disease.

The J gene is TRBJ1-2, the V gene TRBV12-3 or TRBV12-4; tentatively, D is TRBD1 (5 bases). There are 11 residues in the CDR3. Trimming took off 9 bases at V and 2 bases at J, with 7 bases between the two ends. The CDR3 coding sequence is TGTGCCAGTGGGGGGAACTATGGCTACACCTTC. Its protein product is CASGGNYGYTF.

The rearrangement uses TRBV24-1 and TRBJ2-5, with 12 positions matching TRBD2. Unmatched junction bases numbered 6, after V lost 2 bases and J lost 0 bases. This CDR3 is 18 amino acids long. CDR1 KGHDR and CDR2 SFDVKD come from the germline V gene. The CDR3: CATSDSRGLAGYQETQYF. In nucleotides, the CDR3 is TGTGCCACCAGTGATTCCCGAGGACTAGCGGGATACCAAGAGACCCAGTACTTC.

This chain uses TRBV15 with TRBJ2-5; no clear D gene. V lost 0 bases and J 4 bases, leaving 6 bases between the germline ends. The germline V gene has CDR1 LNHNV and CDR2 YYDKDF (reference sequence). This CDR3 is built from 13 residues. Here the CDR3 DNA reads TGTGCCACCAGCAGAGATCTAGGAGAGACCCAGTACTTC. Translating it yields CATSRDLGETQYF. Looking up the rest from reference TRBV15 and TRBJ2-5 gives the full variable domain: DAMVIQNPRYQVTQFGKPVTLSCSQTLNHNVMYWYQQKSSQAPKLLFHYYDKDFNNEADTPDNFQSRRPNTSFCFLDIRSPGLGDTAMYLCATSRDLGETQYFGPGTRLLVL.

The J gene is TRBJ2-7, the V gene TRBV3-1 (or the pseudogene TRBV3-2); 8 bases map to TRBD1. This CDR3 has 15 residues. The germline CDR1 and CDR2 sequences are LGHDT and YNNKEL (reference sequence). Trimming cost V 4 bases and J 4 bases; bases outside gene matches: 9. CDR3 nucleotides: TGTGCCAGCAGCCCTCCGCGGACAGGGTTTTACGAGCAGTACTTC. This translates into CASSPPRTGFYEQYF.

The chain links TRBV10-3 to TRBJ1-5; D possibly corresponds to TRBD1 (5 bases). There are 13 residues in the CDR3. CDR1 ENHRY and CDR2 SYGVKD come from the germline V gene. V lost 6 bases and J 4 bases, leaving 10 bases between the germline ends. The CDR3 loop is CAIRDTLNQPQHF. The CDR3 DNA sequence: TGTGCCATCAGGGACACCCTGAATCAGCCCCAGCATTTT.

V gene TRBV14 combines with J gene TRBJ2-7; D is ambiguous. Trimming removed 3 bases at V and 4 bases at J, with 10 bases between. This CDR3 region has 13 residues. Germline V gene lookup returns CDR1 SGHDN and CDR2 FVKESK. CDR3 nucleotides: TGTGCCAGCAGCCACTCAACAGCATACGAGCAGTACTTC. It is translated as CASSHSTAYEQYF. The whole variable domain, remainder taken from reference TRBV14 and TRBJ2-7, is EAGVTQFPSHSVIEKGQTVTLRCDPISGHDNLYWYRRVMGKEIKFLLHFVKESKQDESGMPNNRFLAERTGGTYSTLKVQPAELEDSGVYFCASSHSTAYEQYFGPGTRLTVT.

This clone appeared a few times. This chain links TRBV7-2 with TRBJ2-2, with TRBD1 as a possible D gene (6 bases). Germline CDR1 reads SGHTA; CDR2 reads FQGNSA. Trimming took off 5 bases at V and 0 bases at J, with 10 bases between the two ends. The CDR3 covers 15 residues. The CDR3 DNA reads as TGTGCCAGCAGCCTGGGACACGCGAACACCGGGGAGCTGTTTTTT. This sequence encodes CASSLGHANTGELFF.

The genes are TRBV7-2 and TRBJ2-3; the D gene is possibly TRBD2 (5 bases). The CDR3 contains 16 residues. The germline gives CDR1 SGHTA, CDR2 FQGNSA. Trimming pared 4 bases from V and 6 bases from J, leaving 20 bases between. CDR3 region: CASSYPVGNRGDTQYF. The DNA of the CDR3 is TGTGCCAGCAGCTACCCCGTGGGGAACAGAGGGGATACGCAGTATTTT.